These 26 T cell receptor beta chains originate from one sample sequenced in a study of control samples from healthy donors and cancer patients. Clones were read by immunoSEQ multiplex PCR, and TCRdb kept only the in-frame ones, dropping some. Among tens of thousands of clones, 70% to 90% were seen once, and the ten largest hold around a fifth. The specimen sequenced was blood. The source of these receptors is a young man in good health.

The chain uses TRBV5-4 and TRBJ1-2; TRBD1 aligns across 9 bases. The J segment lost 3 bases and the V segment lost 2 bases, leaving 11 bases of the junction unmatched. The CDR3 totals 17 residues. Germline V gives CDR1 SGHNT, CDR2 YYREEE (reference sequence). The CDR3: CASSFYHRGQGDYGYTF. The CDR3 coding sequence is TGTGCCAGCAGCTTTTACCACAGGGGACAGGGTGACTATGGCTACACCTTC.

This chain links TRBV2 with TRBJ2-3; D gene ambiguous. Germline V gene data show CDR1 as SNHLY and CDR2 as FYNNEI. The CDR3 has 14 residues. V lost 2 bases to trimming and J lost 1 base, with 7 bases between them. DNA for the CDR3: TGTGCCAGCAGTGAACCCCTTGGCACAGATACGCAGTATTTT. This translates into CASSEPLGTDTQYF. Filled out from reference TRBV2 and TRBJ2-3, the complete variable domain reads EPEVTQTPSHQVTQMGQEVILRCVPISNHLYFYWYRQILGQKVEFLVSFYNNEISEKSEIFDDQFSVERPDGSNFTLKIRSTKLEDSAMYFCASSEPLGTDTQYFGPGTRLTVL.

This chain links TRBV5-4 with TRBJ1-3; a possible D gene is TRBD1 (5 bases). Germline CDR1 is SGHNT and CDR2 is YYREEE (reference sequence). Trimming removed 3 bases from V and 0 bases from J, with 19 bases in between. This CDR3 region has 18 residues. CDR3 sequence reads: CASSWGSGEKVSGNTIYF. The CDR3 nucleotides read TGTGCCAGCAGCTGGGGGAGTGGGGAGAAGGTCTCTGGAAACACCATATATTTT.

The chain has TRBV6-5 and TRBJ1-2, with D perhaps matching TRBD1 (6 bases). The CDR3 has 12 amino acids. Germline CDR1 reads MNHEY; CDR2 reads SVGAGI. The V end was cut by 9 bases, the J end by 3 bases, with 11 bases between. The CDR3 region has the DNA TGTGCCAGGATGGACAGCTACTATGGCTACACCTTC. It encodes CARMDSYYGYTF.

The genes are TRBV19 and TRBJ2-3; 11 bases map to TRBD2. CDR1 and CDR2 from the germline V gene are LNHDA and SQIVND (reference sequence). Trimming took 5 bases from V and 1 from J; bases not matched to a gene: 5. This CDR3 region has 16 residues. The DNA for the CDR3 is TGTGCCAGTAGTCGCACTAGCGGGGGTGGCACAGATACGCAGTATTTT. Translating gives CASSRTSGGGTDTQYF.

The chain has TRBV12-2 and TRBJ1-5; TRBD1 is taken as the D call from the table, unchecked against the DNA. TRBV12-2 is tagged as a pseudogene. The length of the CDR3 is 17 residues. The CDR3 region has the DNA TGTGCAAGTCGCATAAACACAGGGGGCGCCCGGAATCAGCCCCAGCATTTT. Its protein is CASRINTGGARNQPQHF.

The rearrangement uses TRBV15 and TRBJ1-1; D is unresolved. The CDR3 is made up of 12 amino acids. Trimming shortened V by 0 bases and J by 8 bases, and 7 bases separated the two germline ends. CDR1 is LNHNV, CDR2 YYDKDF, per germline (reference sequence). CDR3 in DNA: TGTGCCACCAGCAGAGACCAGCAAGAAGCTTTCTTT. It is translated as CATSRDQQEAFF. The whole variable domain, filled in from reference TRBV15 and TRBJ1-1, reads DAMVIQNPRYQVTQFGKPVTLSCSQTLNHNVMYWYQQKSSQAPKLLFHYYDKDFNNEADTPDNFQSRRPNTSFCFLDIRSPGLGDTAMYLCATSRDQQEAFFGQGTRLTVV.

The genes are TRBV6-5 and TRBJ2-3; possible D gene TRBD1, 6 bases. The V gene lost 6 bases and the J gene lost 7 bases, with 14 bases spanning the gap. This CDR3 contains 13 residues. Germline-derived CDR1 and CDR2 are MNHEY and SVGAGI. Written as DNA, the CDR3 is TGTGCCAGCAGCCCCCCCAGGGGTCATACGCAGTATTTT. It specifies CASSPPRGHTQYF.

The chain links TRBV7-2 to TRBJ2-1; no reliable D call. CDR1 and CDR2 (germline): SGHTA, FQGNSA. CDR3 size: 16 residues. The V gene lost 0 bases and the J gene lost 3 bases, with 12 bases spanning the gap. CDR3 sequence reads: CASSLAGRGFYNEQFF. Here the CDR3 DNA reads TGTGCCAGCAGCTTAGCGGGTCGCGGATTCTACAATGAGCAGTTCTTC.

This clone has only one observation. The rearrangement uses TRBV5-1 and TRBJ1-2; no definite D call. Trimming shortened V by 0 bases and J by 0 bases, and 3 bases separated the two germline ends. The CDR3 runs 13 residues. CDR1 and CDR2 (germline): SGHRS, YFSETQ. CDR3 DNA: TGCGCCAGCAGCTTGGATGCTAACTATGGCTACACCTTC. Translating it yields CASSLDANYGYTF.

This chain links TRBV19 with TRBJ2-5; the match to TRBD1 covers 7 bases. This CDR3 region has 15 residues. Germline loops: CDR1 LNHDA, CDR2 SQIVND (reference sequence). V lost 4 bases to trimming and J lost 5 bases; unmatched junction nucleotides: 10. The CDR3, as DNA: TGTGCCAGTAGTAGGTTTAACAGGGGTCACGAGACCCAGTACTTC. Residues: CASSRFNRGHETQYF. The variable domain in full, with the rest retrieved from reference TRBV19 and TRBJ2-5, is DGGITQSPKYLFRKEGQNVTLSCEQNLNHDAMYWYRQDPGQGLRLIYYSQIVNDFQKGDIAEGYSVSREKKESFPLTVTSAQKNPTAFYLCASSRFNRGHETQYFGPGTRLLVL.

This chain joins TRBV11-1 and TRBJ2-5; 7 nucleotides align to TRBD1. The CDR3 is made up of 16 amino acids. Germline CDR1 is SGHAT and CDR2 is FQDESV (reference sequence). Trimming removed 6 bases from V and 3 bases from J; junction bases left unmatched: 13. The CDR3 spells CASSDNRRDREETQYF. In nucleotides, the CDR3 is TGTGCCAGCAGTGATAATCGTCGGGACAGAGAAGAGACCCAGTACTTC.

This chain links TRBV24-1 with TRBJ2-3; a possible D gene is TRBD1 (5 bases). Trimming left V 7 bases short and J 2 bases short, with 9 bases between. The CDR3 contains 13 residues. The germline gives CDR1 KGHDR, CDR2 SFDVKD. CDR3 in amino acids: CATRGRYTDTQYF. CDR3 nucleotide sequence: TGTGCCACCAGGGGGCGGTACACAGATACGCAGTATTTT.

V usage is TRBV7-9 and J usage is TRBJ2-3, with TRBD1 identical over 7 bases. Germline CDR1 is SEHNR and CDR2 is FQNEAQ (reference sequence). Germline trimming cut 4 bases from V and 0 bases from J; bases unmatched to any gene: 4. There are 15 residues in the CDR3. CDR3 bases: TGTGCCAGCAGCTCGTTGGGACAGAGCACAGATACGCAGTATTTT. Translating it yields CASSSLGQSTDTQYF.

The V gene is TRBV20-1, the J gene TRBJ2-5, with a weak D call TRBD2 (5 bases). The ends were cut back, 3 bases at V and 7 bases at J, with 9 bases in the middle. The CDR3 is 11 residues long. Germline lookup yields CDR1 DFQATT and CDR2 SNEGSKA (reference sequence). CDR3 coding DNA: TGCAGTGCTAGCGACGGAGGGACCCAGTACTTC. It specifies CSASDGGTQYF.

The gene calls are TRBV27 and TRBJ2-1; 8 bases are shared with TRBD2. V dropped 5 bases and J dropped 0; count of bases not matched to a gene: 3. Per germline, CDR1 MNHEY and CDR2 SMNVEV (reference sequence). CDR3 length: 15 amino acids. The CDR3 spells CASSVLADSYNEQFF. The CDR3, as DNA: TGTGCCAGCAGTGTACTAGCGGACTCCTACAATGAGCAGTTCTTC.

V and J are TRBV10-3 and TRBJ2-2, with 9 bases identical to TRBD1. With 2 bases clipped from V and 7 bases from J, the junction kept 5 bases outside the gene matches. Germline assignment: CDR1 ENHRY and CDR2 SYGVKD. The length of the CDR3 is 15 residues. CDR3 bases: TGTGCCATCAGTGAGGCGGACAGGGGACGCGGGGAGCTGTTTTTT. This translates into CAISEADRGRGELFF.

The gene calls are TRBV5-5 and TRBJ1-1; no clear D. CDR3 size: 14 residues. The germline CDR1 and CDR2 sequences are SGHKS and YYEKEE (reference sequence). V dropped 4 bases and J dropped 4 bases, with 14 bases sitting between them. CDR3 in DNA: TGTGCCAGCAGCCACCCCGGGCTGCTCACTGAAGCTTTCTTT. This sequence encodes CASSHPGLLTEAFF.

The gene calls are TRBV7-3 and TRBJ2-1; D possibly uses TRBD1 or TRBD2 (5 bases each). This CDR3 region has 15 residues. V was pared by 3 bases and J by 7 bases, with 16 bases between. Germline assignment: CDR1 SGHTA and CDR2 FQGTGA. DNA for the CDR3: TGTGCCAGCAGCTTTTCCAGGGAGAACCGAAATGAGCAGTTCTTC. Its translation: CASSFSRENRNEQFF.

This clone was counted a single time. The V call is TRBV14, the J call TRBJ1-6, with D maybe TRBD1 (5 bases). V lost 1 base and J 0 bases, leaving 7 bases between the germline ends. Germline V gives CDR1 SGHDN, CDR2 FVKESK. The CDR3 has 16 amino acids. The CDR3 DNA reads TGTGCCAGCAGCCAAGGGGGGTTCTCCTATAATTCACCCCTCCACTTT. This encodes CASSQGGFSYNSPLHF.

As to this clone: A junction boundary mismatches the germline segment, possibly from a read error. The chain links TRBV28 to TRBJ2-1; tentatively, D is TRBD1 (6 bases). Germline lookup yields CDR1 MDHEN and CDR2 SYDVKM. This CDR3 spans 13 amino acids. The CDR3 here is CASSHGVDSKGIF. CDR3 in DNA: TGTGCCAGCAGCCATGGCGTGGACAGCAAAGGGATCTTC.

The chain uses TRBV10-2 and TRBJ2-7; D may be TRBD2 (7 bases). Germline CDR1 reads WSHSY; CDR2 reads SAAADI. The CDR3 totals 16 residues. Trimming shortened V by 6 bases and J by 2 bases, and 20 bases separated the two germline ends. The CDR3 region has the DNA TGCGCCAGCAGGGCCCTGGGGGGGCCTTACACCTACGAGCAGTACTTC. As protein: CASRALGGPYTYEQYF.

The chain recombines TRBV18 with TRBJ1-2, with 10 bases that match TRBD1. The length of the CDR3 is 16 residues. The junction had 7 bases not matched to a gene; V was cut back by 6 bases and J by 0 bases. In germline, CDR1 is KGHSH, CDR2 LQKENI. This CDR3 is CASSTDRGGTNYGYTF. The DNA for the CDR3 is TGTGCCAGCTCTACGGACAGGGGGGGGACTAACTATGGCTACACCTTC.

The chain uses TRBV29-1 and TRBJ2-3; D gene ambiguous. Per germline, CDR1 SQVTM and CDR2 ANQGSEA. Trimming took off 7 bases at V and 4 bases at J, with 9 bases between the two ends. The CDR3 contains 11 residues. The CDR3 nucleotides are TGCAGCGCCGGTGGAGCAGATACGCAGTATTTT. Translation: CSAGGADTQYF.

The genes are TRBV29-1 and TRBJ2-4; possible D gene TRBD2, 6 bases. The length of the CDR3 is 12 residues. Germline assignment: CDR1 SQVTM and CDR2 ANQGSEA. V lost 6 bases to trimming and J lost 9 bases, with 15 bases between them. Here the CDR3 reads CSVAGSRGIQYF. The CDR3 DNA follows: TGCAGCGTGGCGGGAAGTCGAGGCATTCAGTACTTC.

The chain carries TRBV11-3 and TRBJ2-7, with 7 bases matching TRBD1. The V gene end was trimmed by 0 bases and the J gene end by 5 bases; junction bases not matched to a gene: 7. Germline CDR1 and CDR2: SGHNT and YENEEA. CDR3 length: 15 residues. The CDR3, as DNA: TGTGCCAGCAGCTTAGACGGACAGGCTTTGGACGAGCAGTACTTC. As protein: CASSLDGQALDEQYF.